The clone carrying this T cell receptor (beta chain) was detected once. Participant ages covered about 18 to 89 years across about two dozen US areas. The V end was cut by 4 bases, the J end by 8 bases, with 19 bases between. CDR1 and CDR2 from the germline V gene are SGHRS and YFSETQ. The CDR3 sequence is 15 residues long. The data derive from a study of blood T cell repertoires in COVID-19. The method was immunoSEQ multiplex PCR; TCRdb's version includes in-frame clones alone and lacks a portion of them. The sample lists some 140,000 clones, approximately 83% occurring once. Sequenced: PBMCs or T cells enriched from blood (not recorded which). The receptor comes from a man between 45 and 60 years old who had recovered from COVID-19. V and J are TRBV5-1 and TRBJ2-1; D may be TRBD2 (5 bases). The CDR3 is CASSLLVKVGDEQFF. The CDR3 bases are TGCGCCAGCAGCCTACTAGTTAAGGTAGGCGATGAGCAGTTCTTC. The variable domain in full, with the rest retrieved from reference TRBV5-1 and TRBJ2-1, is KAGVTQTPRYLIKTRGQQVTLSCSPISGHRSVSWYQQTPGQGLQFLFEYFSETQRNKGNFPGRFSGRQFSNSRSEMNVSTLELGDSALYLCASSLLVKVGDEQFFGPGTRLTVL.